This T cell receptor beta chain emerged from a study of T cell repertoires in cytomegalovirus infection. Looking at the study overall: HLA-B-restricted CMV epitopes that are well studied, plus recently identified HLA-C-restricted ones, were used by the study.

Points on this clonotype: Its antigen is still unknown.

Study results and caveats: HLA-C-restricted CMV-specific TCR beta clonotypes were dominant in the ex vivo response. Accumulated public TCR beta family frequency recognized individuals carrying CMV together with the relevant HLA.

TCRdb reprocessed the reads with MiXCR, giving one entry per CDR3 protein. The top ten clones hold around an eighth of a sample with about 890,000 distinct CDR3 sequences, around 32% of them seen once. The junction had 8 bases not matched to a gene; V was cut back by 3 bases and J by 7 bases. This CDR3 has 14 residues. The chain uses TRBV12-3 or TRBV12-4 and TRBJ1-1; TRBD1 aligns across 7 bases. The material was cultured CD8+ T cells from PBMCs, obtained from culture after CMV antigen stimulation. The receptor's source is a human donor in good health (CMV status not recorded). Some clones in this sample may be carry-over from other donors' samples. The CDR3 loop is CASSFLRQGLEAFF. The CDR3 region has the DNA TGTGCCAGCAGTTTCCTAAGACAGGGCCTTGAAGCTTTCTTT.